This TCR beta chain was captured by sequencing in a study of cytomegalovirus exposure and HLA in healthy donors. The sample holds one count of this clone. The method was immunoSEQ multiplex PCR; TCRdb's version includes in-frame clones alone and lacks a portion of them. The sample yields a few hundred thousand clones, over 75% seen once. Unmatched junction bases numbered 5, after V lost 3 bases and J lost 3 bases. CDR3 length equals 15 residues. CDR1 is WNHNN and CDR2 is SYGVQD in the germline V gene (reference sequence). This TCR was sampled from a woman aged 18-35 years in good health and CMV-seronegative. V is TRBV10-1 and J is TRBJ2-1; TRBD1 matches 7 bases. Sequencing input: PBMCs. The CDR3 DNA follows: TGCGCCAGCAGTGATCCGGCAGGGGGCTACAATGAGCAGTTCTTC. Its translation is CASSDPAGGYNEQFF.